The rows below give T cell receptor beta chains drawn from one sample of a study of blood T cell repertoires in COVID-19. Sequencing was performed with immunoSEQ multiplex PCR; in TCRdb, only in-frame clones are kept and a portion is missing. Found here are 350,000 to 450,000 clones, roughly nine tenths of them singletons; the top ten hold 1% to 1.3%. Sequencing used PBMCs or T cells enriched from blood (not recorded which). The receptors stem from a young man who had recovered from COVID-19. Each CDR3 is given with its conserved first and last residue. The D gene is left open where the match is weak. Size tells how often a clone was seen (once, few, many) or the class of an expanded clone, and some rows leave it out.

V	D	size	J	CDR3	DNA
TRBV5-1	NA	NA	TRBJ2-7	CASSRPTEGAFSYEQYF	TGCGCCAGCAGCCGCCCCACGGAGGGGGCTTTTTCCTACGAGCAGTACTTC
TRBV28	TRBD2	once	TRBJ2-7	CASSPALAGASYEQYF	TGTGCCAGCAGCCCGGCCTTAGCGGGAGCCTCCTACGAGCAGTACTTC
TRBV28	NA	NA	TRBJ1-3	CASSPPRGTGNTIYF	TGTGCCAGCAGTCCTCCCCGGGGGACTGGAAACACCATATATTTT
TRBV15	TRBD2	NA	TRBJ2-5	CATSTFQAGVSETQYF	TGTGCCACCAGCACCTTCCAAGCGGGAGTTTCGGAGACCCAGTACTTC
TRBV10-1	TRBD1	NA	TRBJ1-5	CASRTGQGRRNQPQHF	TGCGCCAGCAGAACAGGACAGGGAAGGAGAAATCAGCCCCAGCATTTT
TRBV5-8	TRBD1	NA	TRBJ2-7	CASSRTGTGLNYEQYF	TGTGCCAGCAGCCGTACCGGGACAGGGTTAAACTACGAGCAGTACTTC
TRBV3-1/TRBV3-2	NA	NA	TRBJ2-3	CASSQAGPTDTQYF	TGTGCCAGCAGCCAGGCGGGACCAACAGATACGCAGTATTTT
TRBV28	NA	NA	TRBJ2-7	CASGVTTDEQYF	TGTGCCAGCGGTGTTACTACTGACGAGCAGTACTTC
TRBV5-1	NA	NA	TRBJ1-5	CASSLGPGGSNQPQHF	TGCGCCAGCAGCTTGGGGCCCGGAGGGAGCAATCAGCCCCAGCATTTT
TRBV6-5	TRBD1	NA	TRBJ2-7	CASSGLRTGRHEQYF	TGTGCCAGCAGCGGTCTGAGGACAGGGAGACACGAGCAGTACTTC
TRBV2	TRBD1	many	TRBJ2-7	CASSGRTGANEQYF	TGTGCCAGCAGTGGGAGGACAGGGGCCAACGAGCAGTACTTC
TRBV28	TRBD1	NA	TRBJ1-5	CASSLGQGRGQPQHF	TGTGCCAGCAGTTTGGGACAGGGTCGTGGTCAGCCCCAGCATTTT
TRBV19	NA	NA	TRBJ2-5	CASSRGGQETQYF	TGTGCCAGTAGTCGAGGGGGCCAAGAGACCCAGTACTTC
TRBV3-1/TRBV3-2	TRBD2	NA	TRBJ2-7	CASSQMTTSGIYEQYF	TGTGCCAGCAGCCAAATGACCACTAGCGGGATCTACGAGCAGTACTTC
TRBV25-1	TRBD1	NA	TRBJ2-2	CASSDRIRQGTNTGELFF	TGTGCCAGCAGTGACCGAATAAGACAGGGGACGAACACCGGGGAGCTGTTTTTT
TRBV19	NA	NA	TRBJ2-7	CASSIGLAYEQYF	TGTGCCAGTAGTATTGGGCTAGCATACGAGCAGTACTTC
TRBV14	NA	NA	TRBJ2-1	CASRAPGYNEQFF	TGTGCCAGCAGGGCGCCGGGGTACAATGAGCAGTTCTTC
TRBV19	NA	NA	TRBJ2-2	CASSIRGIGLSNTGELFF	TGTGCCAGTAGTATCCGTGGGATTGGACTTTCGAACACCGGGGAGCTGTTTTTT
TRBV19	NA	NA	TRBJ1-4	CASSMRPGNEKLFF	TGTGCCAGTAGTATGCGACCGGGGAATGAAAAACTGTTTTTT
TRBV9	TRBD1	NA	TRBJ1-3	CASTVGTGGADTIYF	TGTGCCAGCACCGTAGGGACAGGGGGAGCGGACACCATATATTTT
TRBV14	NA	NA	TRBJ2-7	CASSHGTYEQYF	TGTGCCAGCAGCCACGGGACCTACGAGCAGTACTTC
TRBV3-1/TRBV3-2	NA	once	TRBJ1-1	CASRGTEAFF	TGTGCCAGCCGGGGGACTGAAGCTTTCTTT
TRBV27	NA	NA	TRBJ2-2	CASSLTLTGELFF	TGTGCCAGCAGCTTGACACTTACCGGGGAGCTGTTTTTT
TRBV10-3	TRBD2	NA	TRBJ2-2	CAIEAGGGTGELFF	TGTGCCATCGAGGCGGGAGGAGGAACCGGGGAGCTGTTTTTT
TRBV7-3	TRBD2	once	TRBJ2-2	CASSLGLAESGELFF	TGTGCCAGCAGCTTAGGACTAGCGGAATCCGGGGAGCTGTTTTTT
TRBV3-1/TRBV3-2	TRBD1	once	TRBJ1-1	CASSQAGRGRPEAFF	TGTGCCAGCAGCCAAGCGGGCAGGGGGCGCCCTGAAGCTTTCTTT
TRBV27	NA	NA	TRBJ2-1	CASSLSIRSYNEQFF	TGTGCCAGCAGTTTATCTATCCGCTCCTACAATGAGCAGTTCTTC